Listed here are 30 T cell receptor beta chains from one sample, sequenced in a study of blood T cell repertoires in COVID-19. Method: immunoSEQ multiplex PCR; TCRdb's copy keeps in-frame clones and lacks some. The sample includes 100,000 to 150,000 clones, approximately 81% seen only once; the top ten take 1.1% to 1.5%. Sample: peripheral blood. These receptors all come from a man aged 55-75 years with acute or convalescent COVID-19.

V and J are TRBV19 and TRBJ1-1; D is possibly TRBD1 (5 bases). CDR3 length equals 15 residues. Germline CDR1 reads LNHDA; CDR2 reads SQIVND (reference sequence). V was clipped by 0 bases and J by 5 bases, with 13 bases between them. In DNA form, the CDR3 reads TGTGCCAGTAGTATAGAGGAGGGGCGAAGTACTGAAGCTTTCTTT. As protein: CASSIEEGRSTEAFF.

The genes are TRBV10-3 and TRBJ2-1; 9 nucleotides line up with TRBD2. After removal of 7 bases from V and 0 bases from J, the junction contained 4 bases not matched to a gene. Per the germline V gene, CDR1 is ENHRY and CDR2 is SYGVKD. This CDR3 region has 15 residues. CDR3 sequence reads: CAITASGTSYNEQFF. The CDR3 nucleotides read TGTGCCATCACCGCTAGCGGGACCTCCTACAATGAGCAGTTCTTC.

This clone has more than one count but fewer than ten. The rearrangement uses TRBV5-1 and TRBJ2-7; 11 bases agree with TRBD2. The V and J ends lost 7 bases and 5 bases, in that order; junction bases with no gene match: 8. The CDR3 is 14 residues long. Germline V gene lookup returns CDR1 SGHRS and CDR2 YFSETQ. CDR3 sequence reads: CASGRTSGRDEQYF. In DNA, the CDR3 is TGCGCCAGCGGACGAACTAGCGGGAGAGACGAGCAGTACTTC.

The chain links TRBV6-5 to TRBJ2-2, with D possibly TRBD1 on 5 matching bases. Deletions cut 8 bases from V and 4 bases from J, with 14 bases between. This CDR3 is 14 amino acids long. The germline gives CDR1 MNHEY, CDR2 SVGAGI. The CDR3 sequence is CASSRQSSTGELFF. In DNA form, the CDR3 reads TGTGCCAGCTCCAGACAGAGTTCCACCGGGGAGCTGTTTTTT.

The chain carries TRBV6-1 and TRBJ1-6, with no clear D. From germline, CDR1 is MNHNS and CDR2 SASEGT. The CDR3 consists of 15 residues. V gave up 0 bases and J gave up 5 bases, with 8 bases separating them. CDR3 DNA sequence: TGTGCCAGCAGTGAAGCTGGCAGCGATAATTCACCCCTCCACTTT. Its translation: CASSEAGSDNSPLHF.

The chain employs TRBV5-4 and TRBJ1-1; the match to TRBD1 covers 7 bases. V was clipped by 0 bases and J by 8 bases; unmatched bases: 1. The CDR3 has 12 residues. Germline V gene data show CDR1 as SGHNT and CDR2 as YYREEE (reference sequence). Here the CDR3 DNA reads TGTGCCAGCAGCTTGGGGGACAGAGAAGCTTTCTTT. It codes for CASSLGDREAFF.

The chain combines TRBV18 with TRBJ1-5; D may be TRBD1 (6 bases). Germline CDR1 and CDR2: KGHSH and LQKENI. Trimming took 5 bases from V and 0 from J, leaving 11 bases between them. CDR3 length: 15 amino acids. CDR3 protein: CASSADRTSNQPQHF. CDR3 sequence (DNA): TGTGCCAGCTCAGCCGACAGGACTAGCAATCAGCCCCAGCATTTT.

V usage is TRBV4-2 and J usage is TRBJ1-2; the match to TRBD1 covers 8 bases. Germline trimming cut 1 base from V and 2 bases from J; bases unmatched to any gene: 3. The CDR3 consists of 15 residues. CDR1 LGHNA and CDR2 YNFKEQ come from the germline V gene. This CDR3 is CASSQVPGGNYGYTF. The CDR3, as DNA: TGTGCCAGCAGCCAAGTTCCAGGGGGCAACTATGGCTACACCTTC.

Concerning this clone itself: Other nucleotide sequences in the sample specify the same CDR3. The genes are TRBV24-1 and TRBJ2-2, with 8 bases lining up with TRBD1. This CDR3 has 14 amino acids. Trimming at V came to 7 bases and at J to 3 bases, leaving 3 bases not matched to a gene. Germline V gives CDR1 KGHDR, CDR2 SFDVKD. CDR3 in amino acids: CATRPGQDTGELFF. CDR3 coding DNA: TGTGCCACCAGACCGGGACAGGACACCGGGGAGCTGTTTTTT.

The V call is TRBV7-9, the J call TRBJ1-1; tentative D call: TRBD1 (6 bases). Germline CDR1 reads SEHNR; CDR2 reads FQNEAQ (reference sequence). This CDR3 comprises 13 residues. Trimming left V 1 base short and J 10 bases short, with 13 bases between. This chain's CDR3 is CASSLGSGVGAFF. CDR3 in DNA: TGTGCCAGCAGCTTAGGGTCAGGGGTTGGAGCTTTCTTT.

The chain combines TRBV18 with TRBJ2-7; D may be TRBD2 (6 bases). The V and J ends lost 0 bases and 7 bases respectively, with 16 bases between them. The CDR3 runs 15 residues. Per germline, CDR1 KGHSH and CDR2 LQKENI. CDR3 region: CASSPPEGPWHEQYF. The CDR3 coding sequence is TGTGCCAGCTCACCACCGGAGGGTCCGTGGCATGAGCAGTACTTC.

The chain combines TRBV6-6 with TRBJ2-7, with no clear D. The V end lost 2 bases, the J end lost 2 bases, and 16 bases lay between the germline ends. This CDR3 region has 16 residues. The germline V gene has CDR1 MNHNY and CDR2 SVGAGI (reference sequence). The CDR3 bases are TGTGCCAGCAGTTACCCCGTTCAGAAATTAACCTACGAGCAGTACTTC. Protein: CASSYPVQKLTYEQYF.

This chain links TRBV6-5 with TRBJ2-2, with 8 bases identical to TRBD1. This CDR3 contains 15 residues. The germline CDR1 and CDR2 sequences are MNHEY and SVGAGI. J was trimmed by 4 bases and V by 5 bases; bases with no gene match: 6. CDR3 residues: CASSPQGAGTGELFF. For the CDR3, the DNA is TGTGCCAGCAGTCCCCAGGGGGCAGGCACCGGGGAGCTGTTTTTT.

This clone has only a few counts. This chain joins TRBV5-5 and TRBJ1-1; 9 positions agree with TRBD1. In germline, CDR1 is SGHKS, CDR2 YYEKEE (reference sequence). The CDR3 contains 12 residues. The trim removed 3 bases at V and 11 bases at J, leaving 5 bases unmatched. The CDR3 protein is CASSSGQGRAFF. CDR3 sequence (DNA): TGTGCCAGCAGCTCGGGACAGGGTAGGGCTTTCTTT.

This chain joins TRBV27 and TRBJ2-3; perhaps TRBD2 as D (6 bases). Trimming stripped 5 bases from V and 6 bases from J, with 12 bases between. Germline V gene sequence: CDR1 MNHEY, CDR2 SMNVEV (reference sequence). This CDR3 spans 13 amino acids. CDR3 coding DNA: TGTGCCAGCAGTATAGTTGGGGGGGATACGCAGTATTTT. Its translation is CASSIVGGDTQYF.

The rearrangement uses TRBV24-1 and TRBJ2-4; no definite D call. V lost 4 bases and J 9 bases, leaving 9 bases between the germline ends. There are 12 residues in the CDR3. Germline assignment: CDR1 KGHDR and CDR2 SFDVKD. The CDR3 sequence is CATSDLTGIQYF. In DNA form, the CDR3 reads TGTGCCACCAGTGACCTGACGGGCATTCAGTACTTC.

The chain recombines TRBV12-3 or TRBV12-4 with TRBJ2-7; D call uncertain. The CDR3 is made up of 13 amino acids. With 1 base removed from V and 2 bases from J, the gap between germline ends came to 6 bases. CDR3 sequence reads: CASSLVSAYEQYF. The CDR3 nucleotides are TGTGCCAGCAGTTTAGTCTCAGCCTACGAGCAGTACTTC.

The chain has TRBV5-1 and TRBJ2-1; D ambiguous. The CDR3 covers 13 residues. Germline loops: CDR1 SGHRS, CDR2 YFSETQ. The V gene lost 2 bases and the J gene lost 8 bases, with 11 bases spanning the gap. The CDR3 reads CASSFLSRYEQFF. Written as DNA, the CDR3 is TGCGCCAGCAGCTTCCTTTCTCGGTATGAGCAGTTCTTC.

This clone is a singleton in its sample. The rearrangement links TRBV24-1 to TRBJ1-2; weak D call: TRBD1 (6 bases). There are 13 residues in the CDR3. V lost 3 bases, J lost 8 bases, and 12 bases lay in between. Per germline, CDR1 KGHDR and CDR2 SFDVKD. CDR3 residues: CATSDPRGWGYTF. The DNA for the CDR3 is TGTGCCACCAGTGATCCCAGGGGATGGGGCTACACCTTC.

This clone was detected only once. V and J are TRBV6-5 and TRBJ2-7; 10 nucleotides match TRBD1. The CDR3 runs to 15 residues. CDR1 is MNHEY, CDR2 SVGAGI, per germline. V shed 6 bases and J 3 bases; nucleotides not matched to a gene: 8. This CDR3 is CASSPRQGALYEQYF. The CDR3 nucleotides read TGTGCCAGCAGCCCAAGACAGGGGGCCCTCTACGAGCAGTACTTC.

This sequence joins TRBV6-5 and TRBJ2-1; maybe TRBD2 (5 bases). The CDR3 is 14 residues long. Germline V gene sequence: CDR1 MNHEY, CDR2 SVGAGI. V dropped 9 bases and J dropped 0 bases, with 12 bases sitting between them. The CDR3 sequence: CASAPAASYNEQFF. The CDR3 DNA reads TGTGCCAGTGCCCCAGCGGCCTCCTACAATGAGCAGTTCTTC.

The CDR3 DNA sequence: TGTGCCAGCAGCCACAACTTACAGGGGGCTCGGTATGGCTACACCTTC. Translated, it gives CASSHNLQGARYGYTF. This chain connects TRBV3-1 (or the pseudogene TRBV3-2) to TRBJ1-2; TRBD1 matches at 9 bases. The CDR3 extends over 16 amino acids. In germline, CDR1 is LGHDT, CDR2 YNNKEL (reference sequence). J lost 5 bases, V lost 3 bases, and 10 bases had no gene match.

The rearrangement joins TRBV3-1 (or the pseudogene TRBV3-2) to TRBJ2-5; 9 bases are a match to TRBD1. The CDR3 loop spans 16 amino acids. Trimming removed 2 bases from V and 1 base from J; junction bases left unmatched: 5. CDR1 and CDR2 (germline): LGHDT, YNNKEL (reference sequence). CDR3 amino acids: CASSQPGQGIQETQYF. In DNA, the CDR3 is TGTGCCAGCAGCCAACCTGGACAGGGGATCCAAGAGACCCAGTACTTC.

CDR3 DNA: TGTGCCAGCTCACCACTTTATGGCCGAGGAGAGACCCAGTACTTC. Translation: CASSPLYGRGETQYF. V is TRBV18 and J is TRBJ2-5; no definite D call. The V gene lost 1 base and the J gene lost 4 bases, with 13 bases spanning the gap. CDR1 and CDR2 from the germline V gene are KGHSH and LQKENI. The CDR3 is 15 residues long.

The V call is TRBV5-1, the J call TRBJ1-5; D perhaps matches TRBD1 (6 bases). The CDR3 consists of 16 residues. Looked up from germline, CDR1 is SGHRS and CDR2 is YFSETQ. V lost 4 bases to trimming and J lost 1 base, with 15 bases between them. The CDR3 is CASSPVGGLSNQPQHF. CDR3 in DNA: TGCGCCAGCAGCCCCGTCGGGGGGCTGAGCAATCAGCCCCAGCATTTT.

The gene calls are TRBV24-1 and TRBJ2-1, with D possibly matching TRBD2 (5 bases). The germline CDR1 and CDR2 sequences are KGHDR and SFDVKD. CDR3 size: 15 residues. The ends were cut back, 2 bases at V and 0 bases at J, with 7 bases in the middle. CDR3 protein: CATSDSGSSYNEQFF. The CDR3 region has the DNA TGTGCCACCAGTGATTCGGGAAGCTCCTACAATGAGCAGTTCTTC.

The rearrangement joins TRBV19 to TRBJ2-3; TRBD1 is a possible D gene (7 bases). CDR3 length equals 12 residues. The V end lost 7 bases, the J end lost 5 bases, and 10 bases lay between the germline ends. CDR1 is LNHDA, CDR2 SQIVND, per germline (reference sequence). This CDR3 is CASNQGGDTQYF. CDR3 in DNA: TGTGCCAGTAATCAGGGGGGAGATACGCAGTATTTT. Drawing the rest from reference TRBV19 and TRBJ2-3, the complete variable domain is DGGITQSPKYLFRKEGQNVTLSCEQNLNHDAMYWYRQDPGQGLRLIYYSQIVNDFQKGDIAEGYSVSREKKESFPLTVTSAQKNPTAFYLCASNQGGDTQYFGPGTRLTVL.

This clone was seen only once. The rearrangement joins TRBV7-6 to TRBJ2-7; TRBD2 matches 7 bases. The CDR3 sequence is 16 residues long. Germline loops: CDR1 SGHVS, CDR2 FNYEAQ. Trimming at V came to 1 base and at J to 2 bases, leaving 8 bases not matched to a gene. The CDR3 sequence: CASSLEPGRVTYEQYF. The CDR3 coding sequence is TGTGCCAGCAGCTTAGAGCCAGGGAGGGTGACCTACGAGCAGTACTTC.

This clone was observed a handful of times. The V call is TRBV7-9, the J call TRBJ2-7; D might be TRBD2 (5 bases). This CDR3 contains 16 residues. Germline loops: CDR1 SEHNR, CDR2 FQNEAQ (reference sequence). Trimming took off 4 bases at V and 1 base at J, with 17 bases between the two ends. The CDR3 coding sequence is TGTGCCAGCAGCTCCTATGGAACGGGGTTGTCCTACGAGCAGTACTTC. Residues: CASSSYGTGLSYEQYF.

In this sample, this clone turned up once. V and J are TRBV6-5 and TRBJ1-4; D gene ambiguous. The CDR3 extends over 12 amino acids. Germline-derived CDR1 and CDR2 are MNHEY and SVGAGI. V shed 6 bases and J shed 7 bases, with 9 bases lying between them. CDR3 region: CASSLPGEKLFF. In nucleotides, the CDR3 is TGTGCCAGCAGCCTACCGGGTGAAAAACTGTTTTTT.